What follows are 11 T cell receptor beta chains derived from one specimen sequenced in a study of T cell responses to AZD1222 COVID-19 vaccine. The table came from immunoSEQ multiplex PCR; TCRdb's copy has only in-frame clones and leaves some out. The sample includes some 150,000 clones, 92% of them seen just once. The source material was peripheral blood, sampled 28 days after the second AZD1222 dose. The receptors originated from an adult who received the AZD1222 COVID-19 vaccine.

The V and J genes are TRBV5-4 and TRBJ1-1, with a possible D match to TRBD1 (5 bases). The CDR3 is 13 amino acids. V was trimmed by 5 bases and J by 0 bases, leaving 8 bases between them. CDR1 and CDR2 (germline): SGHNT, YYREEE (reference sequence). CDR3 amino acids: CASRGGMNTEAFF. CDR3 DNA: TGTGCCAGCAGGGGGGGTATGAACACTGAAGCTTTCTTT.

The V call is TRBV3-1 (or the pseudogene TRBV3-2), the J call TRBJ1-2; TRBD1 aligns across 7 bases. Germline V gene data show CDR1 as LGHDT and CDR2 as YNNKEL (reference sequence). The V gene end was trimmed by 3 bases and the J gene end by 8 bases; junction bases not matched to a gene: 9. This CDR3 has 14 amino acids. This CDR3 reads CASSHDFTGVGYTF. Written as DNA, the CDR3 is TGTGCCAGCAGCCACGACTTTACAGGGGTGGGCTACACCTTC.

V is TRBV7-2 and J is TRBJ1-2; D is undetermined. The CDR3 covers 12 residues. Trimming shortened V by 1 base and J by 4 bases, and 4 bases separated the two germline ends. Germline assignment: CDR1 SGHTA and CDR2 FQGNSA. CDR3 protein: CASSLGPYGYTF. The CDR3 coding sequence is TGTGCCAGCAGCTTAGGACCCTATGGCTACACCTTC.

A note on this clone: Relative to the germline gene, one junction end is altered; a read error may explain this. The sample has other DNA sequences that encode this CDR3 too. The gene calls are TRBV5-4 and TRBJ1-2, with TRBD1 as a possible D gene (5 bases). This CDR3 is 13 amino acids long. CDR1 is SGHNT and CDR2 is YYREEE in the germline V gene (reference sequence). The CDR3 region has the DNA TGTGCCAGCAGACCCCAGGGTGACTATGGCTATACCTTC. Translation: CASRPQGDYGYTF.

The chain couples TRBV27 to TRBJ2-3; 7 bases line up with TRBD1. Germline V gene lookup returns CDR1 MNHEY and CDR2 SMNVEV (reference sequence). With V trimmed by 5 bases and J by 5 bases, 4 bases remained unmatched. The CDR3 spans 13 residues. CDR3 sequence (DNA): TGTGCCAGCAGTAAAAACAGGGGAGATACGCAGTATTTT. It translates to CASSKNRGDTQYF.

V is TRBV11-2 and J is TRBJ1-1, with 7 bases fitting TRBD1. Losses at the gene ends were 5 bases for V and 3 bases for J; bases not matched to a gene: 12. The CDR3 contains 16 residues. CDR1 and CDR2 (germline): SGHAT, FQNNGV. CDR3 loop: CASSRGQVPSDTEAFF. CDR3 sequence (DNA): TGTGCCAGCAGCAGGGGGCAAGTCCCCTCGGACACTGAAGCTTTCTTT.

CDR3 nucleotide sequence: TGTGCCAGCAGCCCCGTCGACAGGGGTAATGAAAAACTGTTTTTT. Translated: CASSPVDRGNEKLFF. This chain links TRBV7-9 with TRBJ1-4, with 8 bases aligning to TRBD1. Germline V gives CDR1 SEHNR, CDR2 FQNEAQ (reference sequence). The CDR3 is 15 residues long. V dropped 5 bases and J dropped 4; count of bases not matched to a gene: 6.

The rearrangement links TRBV18 to TRBJ1-1, with 8 bases identical to TRBD1. This CDR3 is built from 14 residues. Trimming took 9 bases from V and 6 from J; bases not matched to a gene: 12. Germline CDR1 reads KGHSH; CDR2 reads LQKENI. The CDR3: CASSPGGRSAEAFF. DNA of the CDR3: TGTGCCAGTTCCCCAGGGGGCCGTAGCGCTGAAGCTTTCTTT.

V gene TRBV28 combines with J gene TRBJ1-2; D is uncertain. The V gene's germline CDR1 is MDHEN and CDR2 SYDVKM. The length of the CDR3 is 11 residues. Trimming left V 6 bases short and J 3 bases short, with 5 bases between. The CDR3 protein is CASSHHYGYTF. The DNA for the CDR3 is TGTGCCAGCAGCCATCACTATGGCTACACCTTC.

CDR3 DNA sequence: TGTGCCTGGAGTGTGGGACAGTATAACACTGAAGCTTTCTTT. Its protein is CAWSVGQYNTEAFF. The rearrangement uses TRBV30 and TRBJ1-1; 7 bases align to TRBD1. V shed 0 bases and J 2 bases; nucleotides not matched to a gene: 3. Germline V gene data show CDR1 as GTSNPN and CDR2 as SVGIG (reference sequence). The CDR3 covers 14 residues. The complete variable domain, with remaining parts taken from reference TRBV30 and TRBJ1-1, reads SQTIHQWPATLVQPVGSPLSLECTVEGTSNPNLYWYRQAAGRGLQLLFYSVGIGQISSEVPQNLSASRPQDRQFILSSKKLLLSDSGFYLCAWSVGQYNTEAFFGQGTRLTVV.

The CDR3 region has the DNA TGTGCCTGGAGTGGACAGTCTTTCCCCACCTATAATTCACCCCTCCACTTT. It specifies CAWSGQSFPTYNSPLHF. V and J are TRBV30 and TRBJ1-6, with a weak D call TRBD1 (5 bases). CDR1 is GTSNPN and CDR2 is SVGIG in the germline V gene (reference sequence). Between the trimmed V and J ends, which lost 1 base and 2 bases, there was a span of 15 bases. There are 17 residues in the CDR3.